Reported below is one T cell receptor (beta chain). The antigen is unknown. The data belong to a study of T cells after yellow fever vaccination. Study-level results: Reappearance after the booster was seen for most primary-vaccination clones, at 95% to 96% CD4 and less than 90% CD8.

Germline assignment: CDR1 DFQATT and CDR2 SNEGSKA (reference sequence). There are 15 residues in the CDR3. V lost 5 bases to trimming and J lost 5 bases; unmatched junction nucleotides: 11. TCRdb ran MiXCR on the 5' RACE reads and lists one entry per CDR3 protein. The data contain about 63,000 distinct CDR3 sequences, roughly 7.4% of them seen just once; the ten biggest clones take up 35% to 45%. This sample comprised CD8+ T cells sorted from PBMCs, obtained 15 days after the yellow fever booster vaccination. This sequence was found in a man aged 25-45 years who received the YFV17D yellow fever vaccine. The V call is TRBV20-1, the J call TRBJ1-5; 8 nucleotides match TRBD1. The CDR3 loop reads CSALPHGQGDQPQHF. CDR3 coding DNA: TGCAGTGCTTTGCCACACGGACAGGGAGATCAGCCCCAGCATTTT.